This TCR beta chain was sequenced in a study of shared clonotypes between healthy human individuals (dated by TCRdb to 2018 to 2020). Regarding the research as a whole: Two women and a few men aged 18 to 49 years were included in the cohort. To estimate repertoire size and how much clonotypes are shared between individuals, the study performed deep sequencing of blood TCR repertoires from a handful of healthy adults. Different laboratories and diverse techniques were used to prepare libraries and sequence TCR repertoires, to increase sequencing depth and limit assay-specific biases. Between about 0.9 and 8.9 billion PBMCs per donor were obtained by leukapheresis. For each donor, CD4 naive and CD4 memory were each given three plates, CD8 naive was given two plates, and CD8 memory was given one plate.

TCR CDR3 regions were amplified from genomic DNA by multiplex PCR using the deep immunoSEQ assay. For each cell subset, the extracted genomic DNA was distributed evenly across all wells of several immunoSEQ 96-well plates, and each plate served as one replicate. For sorted subsets, about 0.2 ug genomic DNA, equal to some 30,000 T cell genomes, was loaded into each replicate PCR. Purified libraries were quantified with a Qubit 3.0 fluorometer, sized on a Bioanalyzer 2100, and re-quantified with the KAPA Library Quantification kit. Every immunoSEQ 96-well plate was sequenced on a separate single-read 150-cycle Illumina NextSeq 550 flow cell. Turning to the authors' computational methods: Because the immunoSEQ output held only junctional sequences and lacked quality scores, the filtering could not match the filtering applied to full-length reads. Sequences were annotated with PyIR, a Python wrapper for IgBLAST v1.9, using IMGT germline references to assign V/J genes and CDR3. Reads with weak V/J assignments (E-value above 1e-6), missing CDR3, stop codons, out-of-frame junctions, or ambiguous translated residues were removed. V3J clonotypes were defined by identical inferred V gene, J gene, and CDR3 amino acid sequence. Percentage overlap between repertoires was computed as shared unique clonotypes divided by the size of the smaller repertoire. Richness of each repertoire was evaluated using RTK rarefaction, the Chao1 estimator, and Recon v2.1 estimates of unobserved clonotypes. For all TCRbeta clonotypes obtained by the gDNA method from several donors, generation probabilities were computed with OLGA. The source is immuneACCESS, and TCRdb retained only in-frame sequences with V and J called. Part of the clones is not carried over; for the studies checked, unresolved V genes explain less than half of this, and the remainder is unexplained. That table gives V, J and clone size, and the DNA gave D and trimming. The sample contains about 580,000 clones, more than 95% of them found a single time. The ten largest account for approximately 0.3% of the sample.

On the study overall, not on this receptor specifically: Naive subsets generally had larger estimated clonotype richness than memory subsets did. Incomplete sequencing was indicated by rarefaction of sorted-subset datasets, despite the large sequencing depth. Across a few donors, around 5% of naive CD4, approximately 3.6% of naive CD8, around 2.1% of memory CD4, and about 0.4% of memory CD8 clonotypes were shared. Based on pairwise subsampling, the degree of clonotype sharing among donors was expected to be affected by sequencing depth. Because the study included a small number of donors, the genetic and exposure-history diversity represented was limited. Sampling was limited to blood, and TCR repertoires in tissue likely differ from TCR repertoires in blood. Compared with non-shared clonotypes, the clonotypes found in all four sorted-subset donors had higher generation probabilities.

From the cysteine up to the phenylalanine, the CDR3 has a length of 14 residues. Of all the DNA, just the CDR3 is kept, 42 bases in frame from base 1. The germline V gene gives CDR1 as SQVTM and CDR2 as ANQGSEA. Points on this clone: The clone's antigen remains unknown. Nothing much larger sits one base from this clone, and base qualities are not available.

For the CD8 naive samples, CD45RO-negative cells were positively selected for CCR7, yielding a CD45RA+CCR7+ population from which TemRA cells were excluded. Donors were healthy HIV-negative adults with no recently reported acute infections or vaccinations. All donors were Caucasian adults living in Nashville, Tennessee, USA. Blood was collected by leukapheresis, and PBMCs were isolated by Ficoll-Histopaque density gradient centrifugation and then cryopreserved in liquid nitrogen vapor phase. Analytical flow cytometry was used to check the purity and quantity of every magnetically sorted T cell population. Genomic DNA was isolated from each sorted fraction and quantified by UV absorbance on a Nanodrop 2000c.

Recombination joined TRBV29-1 with TRBJ2-5, and 7 junction bases match TRBD1. The end of the DNA is better explained by TRBJ2-7, so the J call may be wrong. Sequences were obtained from naive CD8+ T cells sorted from blood. Reading the label with the study, this specimen's cell subset or site is: CD45RA+CCR7+. This receptor was obtained from a man aged 25-45 years in good health. This receptor carries the CDR3 CSVEGTGIGYEQYF. Here is the DNA: TGCAGCGTTGAAGGGACAGGAATTGGCTACGAGCAGTACTTC.